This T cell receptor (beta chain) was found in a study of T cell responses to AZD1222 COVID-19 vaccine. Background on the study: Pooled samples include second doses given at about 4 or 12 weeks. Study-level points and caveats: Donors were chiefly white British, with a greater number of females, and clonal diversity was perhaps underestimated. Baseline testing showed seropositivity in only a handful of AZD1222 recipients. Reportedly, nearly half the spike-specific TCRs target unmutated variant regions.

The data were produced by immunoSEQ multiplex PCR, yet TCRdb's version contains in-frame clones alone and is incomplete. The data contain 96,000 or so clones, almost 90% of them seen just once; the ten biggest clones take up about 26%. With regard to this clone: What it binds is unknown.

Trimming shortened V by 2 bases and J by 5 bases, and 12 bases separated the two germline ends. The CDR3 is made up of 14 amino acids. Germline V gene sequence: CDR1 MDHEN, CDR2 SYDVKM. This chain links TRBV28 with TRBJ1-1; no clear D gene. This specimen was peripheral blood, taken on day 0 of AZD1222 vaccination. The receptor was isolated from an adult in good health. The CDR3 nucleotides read TGTGCCAGCAGTTTACGGACGGTTAAGACTGAAGCTTTCTTT. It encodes CASSLRTVKTEAFF.